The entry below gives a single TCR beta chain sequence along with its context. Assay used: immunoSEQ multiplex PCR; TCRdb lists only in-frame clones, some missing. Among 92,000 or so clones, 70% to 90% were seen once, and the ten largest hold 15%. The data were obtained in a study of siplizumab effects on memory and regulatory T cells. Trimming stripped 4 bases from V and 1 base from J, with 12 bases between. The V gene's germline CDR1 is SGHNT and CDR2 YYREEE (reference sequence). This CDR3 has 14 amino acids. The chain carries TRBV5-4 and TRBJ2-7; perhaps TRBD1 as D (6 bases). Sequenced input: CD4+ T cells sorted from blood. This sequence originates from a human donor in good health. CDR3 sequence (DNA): TGTGCCAGCAGCAGCTCACAGGGTTCCTACGAGCAGTACTTC. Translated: CASSSSQGSYEQYF.